Listed here are 9 T cell receptor beta chains from one sample, sequenced in a study of blood T cell repertoires in COVID-19. Method: immunoSEQ multiplex PCR; TCRdb's copy keeps in-frame clones and lacks some. The sample holds approximately 120,000 clones, roughly 79% seen once. Sequencing was performed on peripheral blood. Receptor source: a human donor in a cohort sampled during active COVID-19.

V is TRBV6-5 and J is TRBJ1-4; 8 bases agree with TRBD1. The CDR3 length is 15 residues. Germline CDR1 is MNHEY and CDR2 is SVGAGI. V lost 8 bases to trimming and J lost 4 bases; unmatched junction nucleotides: 9. The CDR3 spells CASGSSDRVNEKLFF. In DNA form, the CDR3 reads TGTGCCAGCGGTTCGTCGGACAGGGTTAATGAAAAACTGTTTTTT.

This chain links TRBV27 with TRBJ1-5; no reliable D call. The V end was cut by 2 bases, the J end by 0 bases, with 8 bases between. The V gene's germline CDR1 is MNHEY and CDR2 SMNVEV (reference sequence). This CDR3 has 15 residues. The CDR3 spells CASSLQQHSNQPQHF. The DNA for the CDR3 is TGTGCCAGCAGTTTACAACAGCATAGCAATCAGCCCCAGCATTTT.

The genes are TRBV11-2 and TRBJ1-3; TRBD1 agrees at 7 bases. Germline V gene data show CDR1 as SGHAT and CDR2 as FQNNGV. Trimming took 6 bases from V and 4 from J; bases not matched to a gene: 3. The CDR3 length is 13 residues. The CDR3 region has the DNA TGTGCCAGCAGTCTGGACAGGGGAAACACCATATATTTT. Translating gives CASSLDRGNTIYF. Filled out from reference TRBV11-2 and TRBJ1-3, the complete variable domain reads EAGVAQSPRYKIIEKRQSVAFWCNPISGHATLYWYQQILGQGPKLLIQFQNNGVVDDSQLPKDRFSAERLKGVDSTLKIQPAKLEDSAVYLCASSLDRGNTIYFGEGSWLTVV.

The gene calls are TRBV19 and TRBJ2-6, with a possible D match to TRBD2 (6 bases). There are 16 residues in the CDR3. Germline V gives CDR1 LNHDA, CDR2 SQIVND (reference sequence). V was pared by 5 bases and J by 1 base, with 12 bases between. CDR3: CASSGTGVSGANVLTF. Written as DNA, the CDR3 is TGTGCCAGTAGTGGGACTGGGGTGTCTGGGGCCAACGTCCTGACTTTC.

The rearrangement links TRBV2 to TRBJ2-1, with 14 positions matching TRBD2. The CDR3 contains 16 residues. With 4 bases clipped from V and 7 bases from J, the junction kept 6 bases outside the gene matches. Germline V gene sequence: CDR1 SNHLY, CDR2 FYNNEI. The CDR3 nucleotides are TGTGCCAGCAGTGCCCGGACTAGCGGGGGGAAGAATGAGCAGTTCTTC. Translating gives CASSARTSGGKNEQFF. The entire variable domain, with the rest obtained from reference TRBV2 and TRBJ2-1, is as follows: EPEVTQTPSHQVTQMGQEVILRCVPISNHLYFYWYRQILGQKVEFLVSFYNNEISEKSEIFDDQFSVERPDGSNFTLKIRSTKLEDSAMYFCASSARTSGGKNEQFFGPGTRLTVL.

The V gene is TRBV24-1, the J gene TRBJ1-2, with a tentative D call TRBD1 (5 bases). V dropped 0 bases and J dropped 2 bases, with 6 bases sitting between them. The length of the CDR3 is 14 residues. In germline, CDR1 is KGHDR, CDR2 SFDVKD. The CDR3 here is CATSDLKGNYGYTF. In DNA, the CDR3 is TGTGCCACCAGTGATTTGAAGGGGAACTATGGCTACACCTTC.

This clone was seen only once. Here the CDR3 reads CASSPVGQMIGEQYF. The CDR3, as DNA: TGTGCCAGCAGCCCTGTGGGACAAATGATAGGCGAGCAGTACTTC. The gene calls are TRBV9 and TRBJ2-7; TRBD1 is a possible D gene (6 bases). CDR1 SGDLS and CDR2 YYNGEE come from the germline V gene. CDR3 length: 15 residues. V dropped 4 bases and J dropped 6 bases, with 20 bases sitting between them.

V is TRBV19 and J is TRBJ1-5; TRBD1 matches 7 bases. After removal of 6 bases from V and 2 bases from J, the junction contained 4 bases not matched to a gene. CDR1 LNHDA and CDR2 SQIVND come from the germline V gene (reference sequence). The CDR3 totals 14 residues. CDR3 residues: CASRSDRRNQPQHF. CDR3 bases: TGTGCCAGTAGATCGGACAGGCGCAATCAGCCCCAGCATTTT. Full variable domain (rest looked up from reference TRBV19 and TRBJ1-5): DGGITQSPKYLFRKEGQNVTLSCEQNLNHDAMYWYRQDPGQGLRLIYYSQIVNDFQKGDIAEGYSVSREKKESFPLTVTSAQKNPTAFYLCASRSDRRNQPQHFGDGTRLSIL.

The chain employs TRBV4-1 and TRBJ2-7, with 10 nucleotides matching TRBD1. This CDR3 has 16 residues. Trimming took 2 bases from V and 3 from J; bases not matched to a gene: 7. Germline V gives CDR1 MGHRA, CDR2 YSYEKL. The CDR3, as DNA: TGCGCCAGCAGCCAAACCGGGACAGGGGCCCGCTACGAGCAGTACTTC. The encoded protein is CASSQTGTGARYEQYF.